This T cell receptor beta chain was obtained from a study of T cells after yellow fever vaccination. In the study overall: SMART-Seq v4 Ultra Low Input handled preparation of low-cell-number fractions.

TCRdb redid the calling of the 5' RACE reads with MiXCR, one entry per CDR3 protein. The sample consists of around 330,000 distinct CDR3 sequences, around 3.9% of them appearing once. V was cut by 0 bases and J by 7 bases, with 13 bases left in between. Germline V gene data show CDR1 as SGHRS and CDR2 as YFSETQ. The CDR3 is 14 residues long. The sequenced sample was PBMCs, obtained on the day of the yellow fever booster vaccination. This chain joins TRBV5-1 and TRBJ1-2; no clear D. The sequence was obtained from a young man who received the YFV17D yellow fever vaccine. This chain's CDR3 is CASSLVVQDGGYTF. Written as DNA, the CDR3 is TGCGCCAGCAGCTTGGTTGTCCAGGACGGTGGCTACACCTTC.